This T cell receptor beta chain derives from a study of human T cells and chemical hapten exposure. CDR3 length equals 18 residues. In germline, CDR1 is LGHDT, CDR2 YNNKEL (reference sequence). Trimming took 1 base from V and 5 from J; bases not matched to a gene: 14. TCRdb re-analysed the RACE reads in MiXCR, keeping a single row per CDR3 protein. The sample contains 65,000 or so distinct CDR3 sequences, about 5.7% of which appear only once. Time point described: healthy volunteer bleed at 6 weeks. Whole blood that had not been fractionated was the source of extracted total RNA. Sequences were obtained from whole blood. The V and J genes are TRBV3-1 and TRBJ2-5; 9 nucleotides align to TRBD2. The sequence was obtained from a female donor in good health. Some clones in this sample may be carry-over from other donors' samples. The CDR3 DNA follows: TGTGCCAGCAGCCAAGGTCGGAGGGTTCGACTAGCGGACGAGACCCAGTACTTC. This gives the protein CASSQGRRVRLADETQYF.